This TCR beta chain was sequenced during a study of blood T cell repertoires in COVID-19. Clones were sequenced by immunoSEQ multiplex PCR, and TCRdb holds only the in-frame ones, with some missing. This table holds around 100,000 clones, 85% found once. J gave up 7 bases and V 0 bases, and 1 base lay outside the gene matches. Per the germline V gene, CDR1 is LGHNA and CDR2 is YSLEER. The length of the CDR3 is 15 residues. This TCR derives from an older woman with active or convalescent COVID-19. The specimen sequenced was peripheral blood. The chain recombines TRBV4-3 with TRBJ1-6, with 9 nucleotides matching TRBD1. The CDR3 DNA reads TGCGCCAGCAGCCAAGATGACAGGGGGAATTCACCCCTCCACTTT. This sequence encodes CASSQDDRGNSPLHF.